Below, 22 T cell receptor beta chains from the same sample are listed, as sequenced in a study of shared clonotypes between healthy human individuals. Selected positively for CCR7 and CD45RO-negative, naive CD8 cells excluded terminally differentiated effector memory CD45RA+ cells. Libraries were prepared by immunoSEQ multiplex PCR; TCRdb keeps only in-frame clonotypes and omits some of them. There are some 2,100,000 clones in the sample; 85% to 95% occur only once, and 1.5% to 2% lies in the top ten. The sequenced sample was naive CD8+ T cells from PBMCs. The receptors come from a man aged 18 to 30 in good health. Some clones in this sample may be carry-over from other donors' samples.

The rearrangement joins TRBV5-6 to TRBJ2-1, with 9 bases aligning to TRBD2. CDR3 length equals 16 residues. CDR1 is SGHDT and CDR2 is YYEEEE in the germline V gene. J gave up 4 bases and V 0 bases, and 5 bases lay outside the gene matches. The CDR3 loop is CASSLGSGRWYNEQFF. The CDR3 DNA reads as TGTGCCAGCAGCTTGGGGAGCGGGAGGTGGTACAATGAGCAGTTCTTC.

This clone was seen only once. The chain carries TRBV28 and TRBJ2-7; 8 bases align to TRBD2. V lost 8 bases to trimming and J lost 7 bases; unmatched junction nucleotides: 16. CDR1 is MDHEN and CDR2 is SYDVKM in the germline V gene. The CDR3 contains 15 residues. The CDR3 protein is CASGAGAYPVMEQYF. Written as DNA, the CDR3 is TGTGCCAGCGGAGCGGGAGCTTATCCGGTCATGGAGCAGTACTTC.

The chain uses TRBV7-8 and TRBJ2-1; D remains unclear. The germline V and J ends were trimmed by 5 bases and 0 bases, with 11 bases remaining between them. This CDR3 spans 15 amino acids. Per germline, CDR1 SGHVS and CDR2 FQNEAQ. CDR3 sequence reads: CASSAELSSYNEQFF. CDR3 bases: TGTGCCAGCAGCGCGGAGCTAAGCTCCTACAATGAGCAGTTCTTC.

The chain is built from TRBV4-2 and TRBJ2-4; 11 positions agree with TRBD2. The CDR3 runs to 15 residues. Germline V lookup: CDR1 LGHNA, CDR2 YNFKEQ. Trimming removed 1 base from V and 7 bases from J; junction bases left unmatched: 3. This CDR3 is CASSQGSSGRNIQYF. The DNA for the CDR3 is TGTGCCAGCAGCCAAGGGTCTAGCGGGAGGAACATTCAGTACTTC.

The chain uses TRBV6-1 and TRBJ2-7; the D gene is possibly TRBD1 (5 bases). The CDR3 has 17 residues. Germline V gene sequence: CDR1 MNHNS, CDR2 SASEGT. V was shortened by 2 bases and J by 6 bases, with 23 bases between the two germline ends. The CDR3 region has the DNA TGTGCCAGCAGTGAATTCTTGGGGCAGGCGGTCGCCTCCGAGCAGTACTTC. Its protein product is CASSEFLGQAVASEQYF.

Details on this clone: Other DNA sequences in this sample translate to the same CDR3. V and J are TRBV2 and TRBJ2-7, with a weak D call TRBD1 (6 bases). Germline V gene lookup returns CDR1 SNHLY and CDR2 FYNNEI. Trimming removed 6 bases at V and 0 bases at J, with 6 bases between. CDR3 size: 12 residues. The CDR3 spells CASRDSSYEQYF. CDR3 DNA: TGTGCCAGCAGGGACAGCTCCTACGAGCAGTACTTC.

In DNA form, the CDR3 reads TGTGCCAGCAGCTCCAGCATATTACACTACGAGCAGTACTTC. It yields the protein CASSSSILHYEQYF. The chain carries TRBV5-8 and TRBJ2-7; no definite D call. Trimming pared 3 bases from V and 3 bases from J, leaving 13 bases between. The germline V gene has CDR1 SGHTS and CDR2 YDEGEE. The CDR3 contains 14 residues. The variable domain in full, completed from reference TRBV5-8 and TRBJ2-7, reads EAGVTQSPTHLIKTRGQQATLRCSPISGHTSVYWYQQALGLGLQFLLWYDEGEERNRGNFPPRFSGRQFPNYSSELNVNALELEDSALYLCASSSSILHYEQYFGPGTRLTVT.

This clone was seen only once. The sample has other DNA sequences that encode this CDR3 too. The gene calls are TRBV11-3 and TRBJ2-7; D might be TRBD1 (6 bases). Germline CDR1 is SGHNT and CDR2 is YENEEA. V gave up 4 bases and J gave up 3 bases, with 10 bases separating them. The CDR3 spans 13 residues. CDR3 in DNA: TGTGCCAGCAGCTCGGGCAGGGGCTACGAGCAGTACTTC. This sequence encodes CASSSGRGYEQYF.

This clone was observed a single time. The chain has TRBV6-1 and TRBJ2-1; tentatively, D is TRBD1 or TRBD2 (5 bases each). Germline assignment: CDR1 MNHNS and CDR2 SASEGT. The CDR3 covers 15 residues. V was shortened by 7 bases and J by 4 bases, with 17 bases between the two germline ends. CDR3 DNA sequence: TGTGCCAGCACCCCTATCAGGGACGGGTACAATGAGCAGTTCTTC. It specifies CASTPIRDGYNEQFF.

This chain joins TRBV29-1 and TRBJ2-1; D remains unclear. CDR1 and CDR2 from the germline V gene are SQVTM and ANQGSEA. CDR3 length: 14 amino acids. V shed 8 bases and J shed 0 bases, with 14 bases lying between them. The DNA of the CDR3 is TGCAGCACCAGAGAAGCATACTCCTACAATGAGCAGTTCTTC. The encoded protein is CSTREAYSYNEQFF.

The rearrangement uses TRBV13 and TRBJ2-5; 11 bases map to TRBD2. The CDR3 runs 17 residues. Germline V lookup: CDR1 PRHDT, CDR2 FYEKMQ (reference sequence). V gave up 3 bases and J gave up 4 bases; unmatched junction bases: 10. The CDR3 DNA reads TGTGCCAGCAGCTTTACTAGCGGGAGACGCCTTGGAGAGACCCAGTACTTC. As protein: CASSFTSGRRLGETQYF.

Written as DNA, the CDR3 is TGTGCCAGCAGCCAGGGACTAGCCCCCCAAGAGACCCAGTACTTC. Its protein product is CASSQGLAPQETQYF. V gene TRBV28 combines with J gene TRBJ2-5; 9 bases align to TRBD2. This CDR3 has 15 amino acids. Germline V gene sequence: CDR1 MDHEN, CDR2 SYDVKM. With V trimmed by 6 bases and J by 1 base, 6 bases remained unmatched.

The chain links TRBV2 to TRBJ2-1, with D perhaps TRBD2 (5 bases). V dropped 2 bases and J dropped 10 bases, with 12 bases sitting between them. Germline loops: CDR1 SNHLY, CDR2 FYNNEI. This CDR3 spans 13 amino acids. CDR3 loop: CASSERRTGEQFF. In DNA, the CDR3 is TGTGCCAGCAGTGAAAGGCGAACGGGGGAGCAGTTCTTC.

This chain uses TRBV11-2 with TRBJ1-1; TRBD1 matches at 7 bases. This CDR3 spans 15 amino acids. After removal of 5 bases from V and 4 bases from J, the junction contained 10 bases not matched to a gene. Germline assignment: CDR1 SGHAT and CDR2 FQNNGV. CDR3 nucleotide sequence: TGTGCCAGCAGCCCGACCGGGGCAGGGGGCACTGAAGCTTTCTTT. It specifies CASSPTGAGGTEAFF.

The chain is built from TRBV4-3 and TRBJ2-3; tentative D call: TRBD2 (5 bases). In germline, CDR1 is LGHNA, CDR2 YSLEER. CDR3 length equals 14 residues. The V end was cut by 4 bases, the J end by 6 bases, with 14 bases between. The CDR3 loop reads CASSLSGPGDTQYF. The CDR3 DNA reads TGCGCCAGCAGCCTGTCGGGTCCGGGGGATACGCAGTATTTT.

CDR3 DNA sequence: TGTGCCAGCAGTTTTCACGGGGGCCTTACCTACGAGCAGTACTTC. Translation gives CASSFHGGLTYEQYF. The chain employs TRBV27 and TRBJ2-7; D tentatively reads TRBD1 or TRBD2 (6 bases each). This CDR3 is built from 15 residues. Germline loops: CDR1 MNHEY, CDR2 SMNVEV (reference sequence). The ends were cut back, 3 bases at V and 2 bases at J, with 14 bases in the middle.

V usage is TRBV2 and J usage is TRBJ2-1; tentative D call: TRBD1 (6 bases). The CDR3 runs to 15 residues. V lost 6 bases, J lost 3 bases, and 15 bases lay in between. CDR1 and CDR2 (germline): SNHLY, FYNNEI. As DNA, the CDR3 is TGTGCCAGCAGCCCCATCGGACAGAGCTACAATGAGCAGTTCTTC. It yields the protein CASSPIGQSYNEQFF.

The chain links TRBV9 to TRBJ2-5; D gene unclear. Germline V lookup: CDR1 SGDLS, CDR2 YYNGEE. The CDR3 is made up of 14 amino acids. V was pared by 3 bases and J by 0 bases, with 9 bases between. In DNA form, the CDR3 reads TGTGCCAGCAGCGAGACGGGCCACCAAGAGACCCAGTACTTC. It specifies CASSETGHQETQYF.

CDR3 in amino acids: CSVETSGSNEQYF. Written as DNA, the CDR3 is TGCAGCGTTGAAACTAGCGGGAGTAACGAGCAGTACTTC. V gene TRBV29-1 combines with J gene TRBJ2-7; 11 bases agree with TRBD2. This CDR3 contains 13 residues. Trimming took 2 bases from V and 5 from J; bases not matched to a gene: 2. Looked up from germline, CDR1 is SQVTM and CDR2 is ANQGSEA.

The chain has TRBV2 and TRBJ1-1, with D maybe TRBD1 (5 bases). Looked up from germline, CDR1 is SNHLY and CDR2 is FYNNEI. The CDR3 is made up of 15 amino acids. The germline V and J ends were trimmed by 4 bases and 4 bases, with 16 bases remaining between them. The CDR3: CASSGRGARATEAFF. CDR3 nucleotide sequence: TGTGCCAGCAGTGGTCGGGGCGCGAGGGCCACTGAAGCTTTCTTT.

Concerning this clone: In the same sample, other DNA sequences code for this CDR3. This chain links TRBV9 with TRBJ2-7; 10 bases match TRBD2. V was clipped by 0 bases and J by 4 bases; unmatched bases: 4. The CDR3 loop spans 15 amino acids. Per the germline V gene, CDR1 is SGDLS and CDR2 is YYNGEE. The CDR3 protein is CASSVGTSGMYEQYF. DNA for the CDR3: TGTGCCAGCAGCGTAGGGACTAGCGGAATGTACGAGCAGTACTTC.

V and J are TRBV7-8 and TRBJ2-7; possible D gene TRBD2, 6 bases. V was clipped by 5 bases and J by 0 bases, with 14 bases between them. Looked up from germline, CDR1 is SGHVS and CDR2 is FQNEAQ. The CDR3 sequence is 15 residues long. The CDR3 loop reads CASSPPGVVSYEQYF. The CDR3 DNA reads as TGTGCCAGCAGCCCACCGGGGGTTGTCTCCTACGAGCAGTACTTC. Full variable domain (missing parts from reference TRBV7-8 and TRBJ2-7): GAGVSQSPRYKVAKRGQDVALRCDPISGHVSLFWYQQALGQGPEFLTYFQNEAQLDKSGLPSDRFFAERPEGSVSTLKIQRTQQEDSAVYLCASSPPGVVSYEQYFGPGTRLTVT.